Listed here is a single T cell receptor (beta chain). Its target is not known. The CDR3 has 12 amino acids. Between the trimmed V and J ends, which lost 2 bases and 6 bases, there was a span of 8 bases. This specimen belongs to a study of CD8 T cells in Susac syndrome. Sequencing of TCR beta was performed on blood CD8+ and CD4+ T cells. Study-level results: The CD4+ T cell repertoires from Susac syndrome exhibited no clonal expansion.

Reverse transcription used roughly 0.45 to 1 ug RNA and random hexamers. An immunoSEQ multiplex PCR generated amplified TCR beta CDR3 products spanning 54 Vbeta and 13 Jbeta. TCRdb passed the immunoSEQ multiplex PCR reads through MiXCR, listing each CDR3 protein once. The sample has under 200,000 distinct CDR3 sequences; about 96% are singletons. Material: CD4+ T cells from PBMCs. The chain employs TRBV12-3 or TRBV12-4 and TRBJ2-7; TRBD1 might be the D (5 bases). The TCR comes from a human donor with Susac syndrome. The DNA for the CDR3 is TGTGCCAGCAGTTTACTCCAGGGCGAGCAGTACTTC. Protein sequence: CASSLLQGEQYF.